A selection of T cell receptor beta chains follows, all from one sample in a study of blood T cell repertoires in COVID-19. Profiling relied on immunoSEQ multiplex PCR, and the TCRdb table lists in-frame clones only, not all of them. The sample has 200,000 to 300,000 clones; roughly 85% are singletons. The specimen sequenced was PBMCs or T cells enriched from blood (not recorded which). Receptor source: a woman aged 50 to 60 with acute COVID-19. CDR3s include the opening cysteine and the closing phenylalanine or tryptophan. D genes are given only for firm matches. A clone size is listed for some rows: how often the clone was seen (once, few, many), or a class if it is expanded.

J gene,clone size,D gene,V gene,CDR3 DNA,CDR3 protein
TRBJ2-3,-,-,TRBV3-1/TRBV3-2,TGTGCCAGCAGCCAGAGGTTTGTAGATACGCAGTATTTT,CASSQRFVDTQYF
TRBJ2-1,once,-,TRBV30,TGTGCCTGGAGTAAAGGGGGTAAAGTCAATGAGCAGTTCTTC,CAWSKGGKVNEQFF
TRBJ2-3,-,-,TRBV24-1,TGTGCCACCAGTGATTTGAAAAACATTGATACGCAGTATTTT,CATSDLKNIDTQYF
TRBJ1-2,-,-,TRBV6-5,TGTGCCAGCGGACGAGAAAGGGGGAGTTATGGCTACACCTTC,CASGRERGSYGYTF
TRBJ2-1,-,-,TRBV10-2,TGCGCCAGCAGTTCAGAGGTTGAGCAGTTCTTC,CASSSEVEQFF
TRBJ1-1,-,TRBD1,TRBV2,TGTGCCAGCAGGGGACAGGGATCCACTGAAGCTTTCTTT,CASRGQGSTEAFF
TRBJ2-7,-,-,TRBV29-1,TGCAGCGTTGAAGAGGGGAGCTACGAGCAGTACTTC,CSVEEGSYEQYF
TRBJ2-5,-,TRBD1,TRBV6-6,TGTGCCAGCAGTTCAGGACAGGGGCGAGGGAAGACCCAGTACTTC,CASSSGQGRGKTQYF
TRBJ1-1,-,TRBD1,TRBV6-2/TRBV6-3,TGTGCCAGCAGCAGAGGGGGCCTGGGACTGAACACTGAAGCTTTCTTT,CASSRGGLGLNTEAFF
TRBJ2-2,-,-,TRBV12-5,TGTGCTAGTGGTTTGATACAGGGCACCGGGGAGCTGTTTTTT,CASGLIQGTGELFF
TRBJ1-2,-,-,TRBV21-1,TGTGCCAGCTCAAACAGGGTGAATGGCTACACCTTC,CASSNRVNGYTF
TRBJ1-2,-,-,TRBV2,TGTGCCAGCAGTGTGGAACAGAGCTATGGCTACACCTTC,CASSVEQSYGYTF
TRBJ1-2,-,-,TRBV15,TGTGCCACCAGCAGAGAGGGGGGGGACTATGGCTACACCTTC,CATSREGGDYGYTF
TRBJ1-1,once,TRBD1,TRBV19,TGTGCCAGTTTTTCCGGGACAGCGATCACTGAAGCTTTCTTT,CASFSGTAITEAFF
TRBJ2-5,-,-,TRBV5-1,TGCGCCAGCAGCTTGGGGGTGGGAGATGAGACCCAGTACTTC,CASSLGVGDETQYF
TRBJ2-2,-,-,TRBV4-3,TGCGCCAGCAGCCAAGATGCCGGGGTGGCCGGGGAGCTGTTTTTT,CASSQDAGVAGELFF
TRBJ1-3,-,-,TRBV3-1/TRBV3-2,TGTGCCAGCAGCCCCCTTCAGGGCAGGTCTGGAAACACCATATATTTT,CASSPLQGRSGNTIYF
TRBJ1-3,-,TRBD1,TRBV5-1,TGCGCCAGCAGCCCGGGACAGCAGCCCTCTGGAAACACCATATATTTT,CASSPGQQPSGNTIYF
TRBJ2-5,-,-,TRBV4-3,TGCGCCAGCAGCCAAGATGGAGGGTACCAAGAGACCCAGTACTTC,CASSQDGGYQETQYF
TRBJ2-3,-,-,TRBV5-1,TGCGCCAGCAGCTTAAGGGGTCTTTTGGCAGATACGCAGTATTTT,CASSLRGLLADTQYF
TRBJ1-6,few,-,TRBV30,TGTGCCTGGAACCCATGGCGGGATCTGAGGCCCCTCCACTTT,CAWNPWRDLRPLHF
TRBJ2-5,-,TRBD2,TRBV7-2,TGTGCCAGCAGCGGGACTAGCGCCCGTGGGGAAGAGACCCAGTACTTC,CASSGTSARGEETQYF
TRBJ1-5,once,TRBD1,TRBV10-2,TGCGCCAGCAGTACCGCCGGGACAGGGGGCGCGGGGCAGCCCCAGCATTTT,CASSTAGTGGAGQPQHF
TRBJ1-2,-,TRBD1,TRBV18,TGTGCCAGCTCATCCGGCCGGGACAGGGACTATGGCTACACCTTC,CASSSGRDRDYGYTF
TRBJ1-1,few,-,TRBV11-1,TGTGCCAGCAGCCAGGACACTGAAGCTTTCTTT,CASSQDTEAFF
TRBJ2-4,-,-,TRBV6-5,TGTGCCAGCAGTTACCCGACGACTAGTCTAAACATTCAGTACTTC,CASSYPTTSLNIQYF
TRBJ1-2,-,-,TRBV12-3/TRBV12-4,TGTGCCAGCAGTCCGGGAACCCGGTGGGGCTACACCTTC,CASSPGTRWGYTF
TRBJ1-1,-,-,TRBV19,TGTGCCAGTAGTATTGTTTCAGGGGTCGTGAACACTGAAGCTTTCTTT,CASSIVSGVVNTEAFF
TRBJ2-3,-,TRBD2,TRBV6-2/TRBV6-3,TGTGCCAGCAGTTACCTGCGGGGGGGCACAGATACGCAGTATTTT,CASSYLRGGTDTQYF
TRBJ1-6,once,-,TRBV6-5,TGTGCCAGCAGTTACCTCCAGTATAATTCACCCCTCCACTTT,CASSYLQYNSPLHF
TRBJ1-4,-,-,TRBV19,TGTGCCAGTACCGCGGGGGGGGCAACTAATGAAAAACTGTTTTTT,CASTAGGATNEKLFF
TRBJ1-3,-,TRBD1,TRBV19,TGTGCCAGTAGTCCAGGGACAGGGGCTGGAAACACCATATATTTT,CASSPGTGAGNTIYF
TRBJ2-2,-,TRBD2,TRBV7-2,TGTGCCAGCAGCATAGCGGGGGGGCCGAACACCGGGGAGCTGTTTTTT,CASSIAGGPNTGELFF
TRBJ2-7,-,TRBD2,TRBV4-1,TGCGCCAGCAGTACAACTAGCGGGGGGGCCTACGAGCAGTACTTC,CASSTTSGGAYEQYF
TRBJ2-3,-,TRBD2,TRBV6-5,TGTGCCAGCAGTTACTCCCCCGTCGGGAGGGATACGCAGTATTTT,CASSYSPVGRDTQYF
TRBJ2-1,-,-,TRBV6-2/TRBV6-3,TGTGCCAGCAGTAAACTATTCTATGAGCAGTTCTTC,CASSKLFYEQFF
TRBJ2-1,-,TRBD1,TRBV2,TGTGCCAGCAGCAGTACAGGGGTGGGTGAGCAGTTCTTC,CASSSTGVGEQFF
TRBJ1-1,-,-,TRBV7-2,TGTGCCAGCAGCTTAGCGCTGGGACAAAACACTGAAGCTTTCTTT,CASSLALGQNTEAFF
TRBJ1-1,-,-,TRBV9,TGTGCCAGCAGCATGGGACTGGCCCCTAAAGCTTTCTTT,CASSMGLAPKAFF
TRBJ2-1,once,TRBD1,TRBV15,TGTGCCACCAGCAGAGATCCCCGCCAATCGGGGACAGCGGACAATGAGCAGTTCTTC,CATSRDPRQSGTADNEQFF
TRBJ1-2,-,TRBD1,TRBV3-1/TRBV3-2,TGTGCCAGCAGCCGGGACAGGGGGGGTGGCTACACCTTC,CASSRDRGGGYTF
TRBJ2-5,-,TRBD2,TRBV5-1,TGCGCCAGCAGCTTGGGGGTAGCGGGGGTCGGGGAGACCCAGTACTTC,CASSLGVAGVGETQYF
TRBJ1-6,-,TRBD1,TRBV29-1,TGCAGCGTAGGACAGGGACCGAATTCACCCCTCCACTTT,CSVGQGPNSPLHF
TRBJ1-1,-,-,TRBV9,TGTGCCAGCAGCGGCCAGTCCCAGGGGATACTGAACACTGAAGCTTTCTTT,CASSGQSQGILNTEAFF
TRBJ2-7,-,-,TRBV11-2,TGTGCCAGCAGGCCAGGATTGGTCAGGGCCCCCTACGAGCAGTACTTC,CASRPGLVRAPYEQYF
TRBJ2-1,-,-,TRBV4-3,TGCGCCAGCAGCCAAGATGGGGGGGCCGGGGACAATGAGCAGTTCTTC,CASSQDGGAGDNEQFF
TRBJ2-3,-,TRBD1,TRBV5-1,TGCGCCAGCAGCCCTGGGACAGCAACAGATACGCAGTATTTT,CASSPGTATDTQYF
TRBJ1-2,-,TRBD1,TRBV30,TGTGCCCTGACAGGGTATGGCTACACCTTC,CALTGYGYTF
TRBJ1-1,-,TRBD1,TRBV5-1,TGCGCCAGCAGCTTGCAGGGGGGAAGTTTAGTGAACACTGAAGCTTTCTTT,CASSLQGGSLVNTEAFF
TRBJ1-2,-,-,TRBV30,TGTGCCTGGAAAGGGGTCAGGGGCTCCACTAACTATGGCTACACCTTC,CAWKGVRGSTNYGYTF
TRBJ1-2,-,-,TRBV9,TGTGCCAGCAGCGTAGGATTTTGGGGAGCGCAAAACTATGGCTACACCTTC,CASSVGFWGAQNYGYTF
TRBJ2-7,few,TRBD1,TRBV18,TGTGCCAGCTCACCCTCGACAGGGACCCCCTACGAGCAGTACTTC,CASSPSTGTPYEQYF
TRBJ2-7,once,-,TRBV29-1,TGCAGCGTTGAAGGCGAGCGGAGCTACGAGCAGTACTTC,CSVEGERSYEQYF
TRBJ1-2,once,-,TRBV9,TGTGCCAGCAGCCGCGGCCTCTATGGCTACACCTTC,CASSRGLYGYTF
TRBJ1-1,-,-,TRBV29-1,TGCAGCGCACAGGGAAATGCGAACACTGAAGCTTTCTTT,CSAQGNANTEAFF
TRBJ2-7,-,TRBD1,TRBV9,TGTGCCAGCAGCGTTGGGACAGGGGCTTCTTACGAGCAGTACTTC,CASSVGTGASYEQYF
TRBJ2-3,-,-,TRBV19,TGTGCCAGTAGTATGGCCGGGACTCGAGAAAGCACAGATACGCAGTATTTT,CASSMAGTRESTDTQYF
TRBJ1-5,-,-,TRBV5-8,TGTGCCAGCAGCTTGGTGACCGGACATAGCAATCAGCCCCAGCATTTT,CASSLVTGHSNQPQHF
TRBJ1-1,-,TRBD1,TRBV19,TGTGCCAGTAGTACCCCACAGGGGAACGCTGAAGCTTTCTTT,CASSTPQGNAEAFF